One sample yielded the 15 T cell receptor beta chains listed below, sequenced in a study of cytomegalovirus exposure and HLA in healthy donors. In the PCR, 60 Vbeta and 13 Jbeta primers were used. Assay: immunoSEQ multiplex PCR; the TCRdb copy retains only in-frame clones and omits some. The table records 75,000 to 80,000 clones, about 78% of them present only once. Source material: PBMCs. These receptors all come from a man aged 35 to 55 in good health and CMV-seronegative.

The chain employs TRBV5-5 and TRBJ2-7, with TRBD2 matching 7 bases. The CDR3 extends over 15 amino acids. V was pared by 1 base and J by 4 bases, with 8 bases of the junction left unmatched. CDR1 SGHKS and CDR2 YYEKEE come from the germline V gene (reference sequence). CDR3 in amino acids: CASSLFAGLNYEQYF. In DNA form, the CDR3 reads TGTGCCAGCAGCTTGTTTGCGGGACTAAATTACGAGCAGTACTTC. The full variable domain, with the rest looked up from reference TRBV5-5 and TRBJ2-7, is DAGVTQSPTHLIKTRGQQVTLRCSPISGHKSVSWYQQVLGQGPQFIFQYYEKEERGRGNFPDRFSARQFPNYSSELNVNALLLGDSALYLCASSLFAGLNYEQYFGPGTRLTVT.

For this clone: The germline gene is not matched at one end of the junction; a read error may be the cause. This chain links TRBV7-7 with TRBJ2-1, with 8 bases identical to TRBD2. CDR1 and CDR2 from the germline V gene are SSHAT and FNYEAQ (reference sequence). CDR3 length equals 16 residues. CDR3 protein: CASSLGLSGIGDEQFF. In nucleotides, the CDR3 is TGTGCTAGCAGCTTAGGTCTTAGCGGGATTGGAGATGAGCAGTTCTTC.

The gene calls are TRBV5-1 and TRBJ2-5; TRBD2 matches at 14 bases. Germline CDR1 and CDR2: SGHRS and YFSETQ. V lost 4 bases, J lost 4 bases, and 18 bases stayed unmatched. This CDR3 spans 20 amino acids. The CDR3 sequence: CASSQINGLAGGPGLETQYF. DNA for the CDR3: TGCGCCAGCAGCCAAATCAACGGACTAGCGGGAGGCCCGGGCCTAGAGACCCAGTACTTC. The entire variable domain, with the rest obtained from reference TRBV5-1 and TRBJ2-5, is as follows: KAGVTQTPRYLIKTRGQQVTLSCSPISGHRSVSWYQQTPGQGLQFLFEYFSETQRNKGNFPGRFSGRQFSNSRSEMNVSTLELGDSALYLCASSQINGLAGGPGLETQYFGPGTRLLVL.

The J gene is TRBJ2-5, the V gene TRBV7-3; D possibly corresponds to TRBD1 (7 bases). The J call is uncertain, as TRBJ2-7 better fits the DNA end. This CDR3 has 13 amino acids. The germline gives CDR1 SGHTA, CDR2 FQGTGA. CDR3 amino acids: CASSSIRGDEQYF. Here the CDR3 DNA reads TGTGCCAGCAGCTCCATCAGGGGGGACGAGCAGTACTTC.

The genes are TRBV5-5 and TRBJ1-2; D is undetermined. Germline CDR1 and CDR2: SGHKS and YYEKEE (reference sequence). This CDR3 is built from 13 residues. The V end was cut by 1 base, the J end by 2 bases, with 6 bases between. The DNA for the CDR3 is TGTGCCAGCAGCTTGCCGGGGAACTATGGCTACACCTTC. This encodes CASSLPGNYGYTF.

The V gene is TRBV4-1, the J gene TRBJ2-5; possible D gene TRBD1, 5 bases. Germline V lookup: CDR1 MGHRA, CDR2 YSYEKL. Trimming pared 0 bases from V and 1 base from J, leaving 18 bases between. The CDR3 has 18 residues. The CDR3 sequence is CASSQDSGAHKLQETQYF. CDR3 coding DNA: TGCGCCAGCAGCCAAGATAGTGGGGCGCATAAACTCCAAGAGACCCAGTACTTC.

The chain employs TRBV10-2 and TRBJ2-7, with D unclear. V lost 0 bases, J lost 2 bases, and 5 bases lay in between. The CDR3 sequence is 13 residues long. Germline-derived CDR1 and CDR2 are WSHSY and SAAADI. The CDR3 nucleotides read TGCGCCAGCAGTGAGTCACAGACCTACGAGCAGTACTTC. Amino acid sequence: CASSESQTYEQYF.

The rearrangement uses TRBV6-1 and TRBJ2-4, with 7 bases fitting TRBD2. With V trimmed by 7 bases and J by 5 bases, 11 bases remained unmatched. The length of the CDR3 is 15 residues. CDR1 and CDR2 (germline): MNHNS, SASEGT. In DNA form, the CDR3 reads TGTGCCAGCACCCCCGGCCAGCGGGACCAAAACATTCAGTACTTC. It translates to CASTPGQRDQNIQYF.

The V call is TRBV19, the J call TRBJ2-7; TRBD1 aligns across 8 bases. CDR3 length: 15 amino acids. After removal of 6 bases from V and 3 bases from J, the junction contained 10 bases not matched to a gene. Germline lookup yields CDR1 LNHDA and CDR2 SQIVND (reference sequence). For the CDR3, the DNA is TGTGCCAGTAGCCTGCAGGGGGCTGTAGGCTACGAGCAGTACTTC. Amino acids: CASSLQGAVGYEQYF. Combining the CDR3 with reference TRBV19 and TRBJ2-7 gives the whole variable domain DGGITQSPKYLFRKEGQNVTLSCEQNLNHDAMYWYRQDPGQGLRLIYYSQIVNDFQKGDIAEGYSVSREKKESFPLTVTSAQKNPTAFYLCASSLQGAVGYEQYFGPGTRLTVT.

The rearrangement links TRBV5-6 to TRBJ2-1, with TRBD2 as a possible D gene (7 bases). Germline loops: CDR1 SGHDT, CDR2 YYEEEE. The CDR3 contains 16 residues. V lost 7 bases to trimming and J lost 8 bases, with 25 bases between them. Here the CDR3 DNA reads TGTGCCAGCGGGGGGGCTGCTAGCGCCACCAGGGATGAGCAGTTCTTC. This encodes CASGGAASATRDEQFF.

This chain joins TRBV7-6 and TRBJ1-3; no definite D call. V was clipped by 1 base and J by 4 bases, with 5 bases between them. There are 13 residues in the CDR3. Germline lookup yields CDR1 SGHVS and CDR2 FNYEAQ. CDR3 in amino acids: CASSLVSGNTIYF. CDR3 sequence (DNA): TGTGCCAGCAGCTTAGTTTCGGGAAACACCATATATTTT.

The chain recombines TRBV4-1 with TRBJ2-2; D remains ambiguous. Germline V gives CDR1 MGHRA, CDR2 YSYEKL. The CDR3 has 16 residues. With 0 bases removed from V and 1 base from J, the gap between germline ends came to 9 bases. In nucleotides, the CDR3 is TGCGCCAGCAGCCAAGAGGCTGGCGGGAACACCGGGGAGCTGTTTTTT. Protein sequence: CASSQEAGGNTGELFF.

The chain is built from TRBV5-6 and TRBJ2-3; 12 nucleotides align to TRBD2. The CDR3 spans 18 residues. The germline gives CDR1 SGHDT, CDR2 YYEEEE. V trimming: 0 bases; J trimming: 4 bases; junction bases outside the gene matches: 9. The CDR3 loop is CASSLGLAGVGVADTQYF. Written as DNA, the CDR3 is TGTGCCAGCAGCTTGGGACTAGCGGGAGTCGGGGTCGCAGATACGCAGTATTTT. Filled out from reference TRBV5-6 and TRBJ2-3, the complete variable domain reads DAGVTQSPTHLIKTRGQQVTLRCSPKSGHDTVSWYQQALGQGPQFIFQYYEEEERQRGNFPDRFSGHQFPNYSSELNVNALLLGDSALYLCASSLGLAGVGVADTQYFGPGTRLTVL.

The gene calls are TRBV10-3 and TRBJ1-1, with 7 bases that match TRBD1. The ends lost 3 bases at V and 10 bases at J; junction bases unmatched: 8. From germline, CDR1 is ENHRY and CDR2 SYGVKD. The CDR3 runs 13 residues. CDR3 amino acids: CAISERGDSVAFF. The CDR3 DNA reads TGTGCCATCAGTGAAAGAGGGGACAGTGTAGCTTTCTTT.

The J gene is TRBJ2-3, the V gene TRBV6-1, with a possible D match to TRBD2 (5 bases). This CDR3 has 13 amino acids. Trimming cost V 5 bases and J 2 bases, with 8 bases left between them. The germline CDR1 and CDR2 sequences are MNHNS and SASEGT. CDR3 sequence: CASSQDFTDTQYF. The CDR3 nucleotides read TGTGCCAGCAGTCAGGACTTCACAGATACGCAGTATTTT.